This paragraph reports one T cell receptor (beta chain). Its antigen is as yet unknown. The data derive from a study of OX40 agonist ivuxolimab in advanced cancers. Turning to the study itself: Recorded diagnoses for dose-escalation patients were hepatocellular carcinoma, melanoma, renal cell or head and neck cancer. General observations from the study: Compared with CD4+, CD8+ T cells on average had more expanded clones. The specificity for antigen of the expanded peripheral T cells was not determined.

Trimming removed 5 bases from V and 2 bases from J, with 10 bases in between. Per the germline V gene, CDR1 is SNHLY and CDR2 is FYNNEI. This CDR3 comprises 13 residues. The repertoire was sequenced with immunoSEQ multiplex PCR; TCRdb's copy has only in-frame clones and lacks some. The sample lists 40,000 to 45,000 clones; approximately 84% were seen once. The study sampled blood at baseline, cycle 4 day 1, and cycle 7 day 1. The chain recombines TRBV2 with TRBJ2-7, with unresolved D. This TCR derives from an adult with an advanced solid tumor such as melanoma, head and neck, liver or kidney cancer. The starting material was CD4+ or CD8+ T cells sorted from blood, obtained in a trial of the OX40 agonist ivuxolimab. The CDR3 spells CASSYSIAYEQYF. In DNA form, the CDR3 reads TGTGCCAGCAGTTACTCGATAGCCTACGAGCAGTACTTC.